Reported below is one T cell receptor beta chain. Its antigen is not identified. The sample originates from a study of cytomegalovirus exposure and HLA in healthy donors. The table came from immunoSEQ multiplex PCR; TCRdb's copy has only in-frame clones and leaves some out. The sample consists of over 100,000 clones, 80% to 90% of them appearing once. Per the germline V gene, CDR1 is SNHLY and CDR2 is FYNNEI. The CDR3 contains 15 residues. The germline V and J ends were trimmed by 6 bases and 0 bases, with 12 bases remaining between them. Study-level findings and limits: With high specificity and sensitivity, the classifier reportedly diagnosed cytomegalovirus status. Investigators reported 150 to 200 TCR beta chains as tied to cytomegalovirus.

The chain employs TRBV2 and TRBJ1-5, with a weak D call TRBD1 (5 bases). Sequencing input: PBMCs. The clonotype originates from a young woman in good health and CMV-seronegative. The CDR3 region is CASSARANSNQPQHF. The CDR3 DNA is TGTGCCAGCAGCGCCAGGGCCAATAGCAATCAGCCCCAGCATTTT.